This entry lists 17 T cell receptor beta chains sequenced from one sample in a study of memory CD4+ T cells and cytomegalovirus serostatus. Single viable CD3+CD4+CD8-CD45RO+ cells were sorted as the memory CD4+ T cells. TCRdb's copy holds only in-frame clones and misses some; the assay was immunoSEQ multiplex PCR. Among approximately 46,000 clones listed, approximately 81% were seen once. Sequences were obtained from memory CD4+ T cells from blood. The receptors originated from an adult in good health and CMV-seropositive.

V and J are TRBV2 and TRBJ2-2; D is possibly TRBD2 (6 bases). Trimming pared 10 bases from V and 6 bases from J, leaving 15 bases between. Germline V gene sequence: CDR1 SNHLY, CDR2 FYNNEI. The CDR3 runs 13 residues. CDR3 protein: CATAGTFSGELFF. The CDR3, as DNA: TGTGCCACCGCGGGGACGTTCTCCGGGGAGCTGTTTTTT.

The gene calls are TRBV5-1 and TRBJ2-2; D call uncertain. CDR3 size: 14 residues. Per the germline V gene, CDR1 is SGHRS and CDR2 is YFSETQ. V was trimmed by 4 bases and J by 8 bases, leaving 15 bases between them. The DNA of the CDR3 is TGCGCCAGCAGCGTTGAACTTGTTTCGGGGGAGCTGTTTTTT. Translated, it gives CASSVELVSGELFF.

The chain joins TRBV7-2 to TRBJ2-3; no clear D. Germline V gene lookup returns CDR1 SGHTA and CDR2 FQGNSA. The CDR3 totals 12 residues. With 5 bases removed from V and 4 bases from J, the gap between germline ends came to 7 bases. CDR3 DNA: TGTGCCAGCAGCCCGGACGCAGATACGCAGTATTTT. Its protein product is CASSPDADTQYF.

This clone has only one observation. The chain carries TRBV5-8 and TRBJ1-6; D is unclear. Germline CDR1 is SGHTS and CDR2 is YDEGEE. V dropped 0 bases and J dropped 10 bases, with 11 bases sitting between them. The CDR3 is 14 residues long. This chain's CDR3 is CASSLGGEGSPLHF. The CDR3 bases are TGTGCCAGCAGCTTGGGCGGGGAGGGCTCACCCCTCCACTTT. The variable domain in full, with the rest retrieved from reference TRBV5-8 and TRBJ1-6, is EAGVTQSPTHLIKTRGQQATLRCSPISGHTSVYWYQQALGLGLQFLLWYDEGEERNRGNFPPRFSGRQFPNYSSELNVNALELEDSALYLCASSLGGEGSPLHFGNGTRLTVT.

DNA of the CDR3: TGTGCCAGCAGCCTCCGGGACAGTAATCAGCCCCAGCATTTT. Protein sequence: CASSLRDSNQPQHF. The J gene is TRBJ1-5, the V gene TRBV5-6; 7 bases fit TRBD1. The CDR3 totals 14 residues. V was pared by 4 bases and J by 4 bases, with 5 bases of the junction left unmatched. Germline loops: CDR1 SGHDT, CDR2 YYEEEE.

The rearrangement uses TRBV12-2 and TRBJ1-1. TRBV12-2 counts as a pseudogene. The CDR3 runs 8 residues. The CDR3 DNA sequence: TGTGCAAGTCGCTCCTCGCCTTTT. It encodes CASRSSPF.

The chain recombines TRBV7-2 with TRBJ2-2; D is possibly TRBD1 or TRBD2 (5 bases each). Trimming cost V 4 bases and J 3 bases, with 9 bases left between them. Germline V lookup: CDR1 SGHTA, CDR2 FQGNSA. The CDR3 loop spans 14 amino acids. CDR3 nucleotide sequence: TGTGCCAGCAGCTGGGGACCCTACACCGGGGAGCTGTTTTTT. Translation: CASSWGPYTGELFF.

J is TRBJ2-5 and V is TRBV5-1, with D unclear. Trimming left V 4 bases short and J 3 bases short, with 7 bases between. The CDR3 is 12 residues long. The germline V gene encodes CDR1 SGHRS and CDR2 YFSETQ. The CDR3 sequence is CASSQVEETQYF. The CDR3 DNA is TGCGCCAGCAGCCAAGTGGAAGAGACCCAGTACTTC.

The CDR3 bases are TGTGCCAGCAGCTTGGATGGGGACAGTCAGCCCCAGCATTTT. Its translation: CASSLDGDSQPQHF. The rearrangement uses TRBV7-9 and TRBJ1-5; 7 bases align to TRBD1. The germline CDR1 and CDR2 sequences are SEHNR and FQNEAQ (reference sequence). V was pared by 3 bases and J by 6 bases, with 5 bases of the junction left unmatched. The CDR3 is 14 amino acids.

A few counts support this clone. The chain uses TRBV6-5 and TRBJ1-6; D possibly corresponds to TRBD1 (6 bases). V was pared by 4 bases and J by 9 bases, with 10 bases between. Germline V gene sequence: CDR1 MNHEY, CDR2 SVGAGI. This CDR3 contains 13 residues. The CDR3 here is CASSWDMGSPLHF. CDR3 bases: TGTGCCAGCAGTTGGGACATGGGTTCACCCCTCCACTTT.

V usage is TRBV7-9 and J usage is TRBJ2-6, with D possibly being TRBD1 (5 bases). The ends were cut back, 7 bases at V and 3 bases at J, with 16 bases in the middle. Looked up from germline, CDR1 is SEHNR and CDR2 is FQNEAQ (reference sequence). The CDR3 covers 16 residues. CDR3: CASTPVGVRGANVLTF. CDR3 in DNA: TGTGCCAGCACCCCCGTAGGGGTTCGTGGGGCCAACGTCCTGACTTTC.

CDR3 region: CASSLRGGAFGTEAFF. The CDR3 DNA sequence: TGCGCCAGCAGCTTGAGAGGGGGCGCATTTGGGACTGAAGCTTTCTTT. This chain uses TRBV5-1 with TRBJ1-1; 7 bases agree with TRBD1. The CDR3 is made up of 16 amino acids. V shed 1 base and J 5 bases; nucleotides not matched to a gene: 11. Germline V gene data show CDR1 as SGHRS and CDR2 as YFSETQ.

V gene TRBV12-5 combines with J gene TRBJ1-2, with no clear D. With 2 bases removed from V and 4 bases from J, the gap between germline ends came to 8 bases. The CDR3 totals 13 residues. The germline CDR1 and CDR2 sequences are LGHNT and FRNRAP. The DNA of the CDR3 is TGTGCTAGTGGTTTGTTACCGGGCTATGGCTACACCTTC. This gives the protein CASGLLPGYGYTF. Full variable domain (remainder filled in from reference TRBV12-5 and TRBJ1-2): DARVTQTPRHKVTEMGQEVTMRCQPILGHNTVFWYRQTMMQGLELLAYFRNRAPLDDSGMPKDRFSAEMPDATLATLKIQPSEPRDSAVYFCASGLLPGYGYTFGSGTRLTVV.

This rearrangement joins TRBV6-1 to TRBJ1-2, with 7 nucleotides matching TRBD1. The CDR3 is 12 amino acids. Germline loops: CDR1 MNHNS, CDR2 SASEGT. After removal of 4 bases from V and 7 bases from J, the junction contained 3 bases not matched to a gene. The CDR3 DNA is TGTGCCAGCAGTGTGAACAGGGGTGGCTACACCTTC. Protein sequence: CASSVNRGGYTF.

The chain recombines TRBV28 with TRBJ2-7; a weak D match, TRBD1 (5 bases). Deletions cut 3 bases from V and 6 bases from J, with 12 bases between. Germline CDR1 MDHEN, CDR2 SYDVKM. The CDR3 extends over 13 amino acids. CDR3 DNA sequence: TGTGCCAGCAGTTTCGGTCACAGGCCCGAGCAGTACTTC. This translates into CASSFGHRPEQYF.

The gene calls are TRBV28 and TRBJ1-2; D is unresolved. Germline V lookup: CDR1 MDHEN, CDR2 SYDVKM. V was shortened by 5 bases and J by 0 bases, with 7 bases between the two germline ends. The CDR3 loop spans 13 amino acids. The CDR3 region has the DNA TGTGCCAGCAGTAAACCAGCTAACTATGGCTACACCTTC. Residues: CASSKPANYGYTF.

This clone was observed a handful of times. The chain links TRBV27 to TRBJ1-4; D not certain. The V end lost 2 bases, the J end lost 6 bases, and 10 bases lay between the germline ends. The CDR3 loop spans 14 amino acids. Germline CDR1 MNHEY, CDR2 SMNVEV (reference sequence). The CDR3 DNA reads as TGTGCCAGCAGTTTAGGTCGGGAATATGAAAAACTGTTTTTT. Its translation: CASSLGREYEKLFF. The full variable domain, its missing parts supplied by reference TRBV27 and TRBJ1-4, is EAQVTQNPRYLITVTGKKLTVTCSQNMNHEYMSWYRQDPGLGLRQIYYSMNVEVTDKGDVPEGYKVSRKEKRNFPLILESPSPNQTSLYFCASSLGREYEKLFFGSGTQLSVL.